One sample yielded the 29 T cell receptor beta chains listed below, sequenced in a study of identical twins. TCRdb re-called the 5' RACE reads through MiXCR, storing one row per CDR3 protein. The repertoire has fewer than 500,000 distinct CDR3 sequences, over 11% of them found once; the top ten carry approximately 0.98%. This same sample was also part of a study on yellow fever vaccine responses in identical twins.

Sequencing input: CD4+ T cells sorted from blood. Receptors were obtained from a woman aged 18-29 years in good health.

The rearrangement joins TRBV29-1 to TRBJ2-1; D uncertain. This CDR3 has 10 amino acids. V lost 4 bases to trimming and J lost 5 bases, with 3 bases between them. CDR1 is SQVTM, CDR2 ANQGSEA, per germline. The CDR3 spells CSVAHNEQFF. The CDR3 nucleotides read TGCAGCGTTGCCCACAATGAGCAGTTCTTC.

This clonotype was recorded a few times. V usage is TRBV4-1 and J usage is TRBJ2-7; 8 bases line up with TRBD1. This CDR3 comprises 15 residues. Germline CDR1 MGHRA, CDR2 YSYEKL. The junction had 8 bases not matched to a gene; V was cut back by 2 bases and J by 5 bases. The CDR3 DNA sequence: TGCGCCAGCAGCCAACCGGACAGGGAGCGAAACGAGCAGTACTTC. Protein: CASSQPDRERNEQYF.

The chain links TRBV7-6 to TRBJ2-3; 7 bases are a match to TRBD2. J was trimmed by 5 bases and V by 2 bases; bases with no gene match: 10. The CDR3 runs 16 residues. Per germline, CDR1 SGHVS and CDR2 FNYEAQ. For the CDR3, the DNA is TGTGCCAGCAGCTTAAGGAGCGGGATCCTTGAAGATACGCAGTATTTT. It is translated as CASSLRSGILEDTQYF.

This rearrangement joins TRBV6-1 to TRBJ1-4; 8 bases are a match to TRBD1. Trimming cost V 6 bases and J 4 bases; bases outside gene matches: 4. This CDR3 is 14 amino acids long. Per the germline V gene, CDR1 is MNHNS and CDR2 is SASEGT. In DNA, the CDR3 is TGTGCCAGCAGCAAACAGGGGGGTAATGAAAAACTGTTTTTT. It is translated as CASSKQGGNEKLFF.

This clonotype was found a few times. DNA for the CDR3: TGTGCCAGCAGTTACCTACTAGCGGGAGGGAGGAACACCGGGGAGCTGTTTTTT. It yields the protein CASSYLLAGGRNTGELFF. The J gene is TRBJ2-2, the V gene TRBV6-2 or TRBV6-3; TRBD2 matches at 13 bases. V lost 2 bases, J lost 1 base, and 4 bases stayed unmatched. This CDR3 region has 18 residues. Germline CDR1 MNHEY, CDR2 SVGEGT.

The sample holds a few counts of this clonotype. The chain uses TRBV7-9 and TRBJ1-4; possibly TRBD1 for D (6 bases). Germline V gene lookup returns CDR1 SEHNR and CDR2 FQNEAQ (reference sequence). The V gene lost 5 bases and the J gene lost 5 bases, with 12 bases spanning the gap. The CDR3 is 14 amino acids. CDR3 residues: CASSLDSGNEKLFF. DNA of the CDR3: TGTGCCAGCAGCCTGGACAGCGGGAATGAAAAACTGTTTTTT.

This clonotype was seen a handful of times. The chain couples TRBV28 to TRBJ1-5; D is uncertain. Germline CDR1 is MDHEN and CDR2 is SYDVKM. This CDR3 is 12 amino acids long. V was clipped by 9 bases and J by 5 bases, with 11 bases between them. The CDR3 sequence: CASGRTDQPQHF. The CDR3 nucleotides are TGTGCCAGTGGACGGACTGATCAGCCCCAGCATTTT.

The gene calls are TRBV29-1 and TRBJ2-5, with D perhaps being TRBD1 or TRBD2 (5 bases each). Trimming left V 6 bases short and J 2 bases short, with 10 bases between. The CDR3 totals 12 residues. Germline V gene data show CDR1 as SQVTM and CDR2 as ANQGSEA. For the CDR3, the DNA is TGCAGCGTAGGGACGAAGCAAGAGACCCAGTACTTC. Translating gives CSVGTKQETQYF.

V and J are TRBV10-1 and TRBJ2-2; TRBD1 matches at 10 bases. This CDR3 is 15 amino acids long. V dropped 5 bases and J dropped 2; count of bases not matched to a gene: 2. CDR1 and CDR2 (germline): WNHNN, SYGVQD (reference sequence). The CDR3, as DNA: TGCGCCAGCAGTTCGACAGGGGGCAACACCGGGGAGCTGTTTTTT. Translation: CASSSTGGNTGELFF.

At least ten counts were recorded for this clonotype. The chain combines TRBV20-1 with TRBJ2-7; 9 nucleotides agree with TRBD1. The CDR3 consists of 14 residues. The J segment lost 3 bases and the V segment lost 2 bases, leaving 5 bases of the junction unmatched. Germline-derived CDR1 and CDR2 are DFQATT and SNEGSKA (reference sequence). The CDR3 sequence is CSARKGQGFYEQYF. CDR3 bases: TGCAGTGCTAGAAAGGGACAGGGCTTCTACGAGCAGTACTTC.

This clonotype occurred many times. J is TRBJ1-5 and V is TRBV12-3 or TRBV12-4, with 9 bases aligning to TRBD1. The ends lost 3 bases at V and 6 bases at J; junction bases unmatched: 9. The CDR3 totals 16 residues. CDR3 sequence: CASSFLGTGSFQPQHF. The CDR3 nucleotides are TGTGCCAGCAGTTTCTTAGGGACAGGGTCTTTTCAGCCCCAGCATTTT.

This clonotype was observed a handful of times. The gene calls are TRBV10-3 and TRBJ1-2; unclear D gene. From germline, CDR1 is ENHRY and CDR2 SYGVKD. The CDR3 covers 14 residues. V was pared by 0 bases and J by 1 base, with 6 bases between. The CDR3 DNA reads TGTGCCATCAGTGAGTCCGGCAGTAACTATGGCTACACCTTC. It codes for CAISESGSNYGYTF.

In its sample, this clonotype was seen a few times. The V call is TRBV29-1, the J call TRBJ2-7; D possibly corresponds to TRBD2 (6 bases). CDR3 length: 12 amino acids. V dropped 6 bases and J dropped 2 bases, with 11 bases sitting between them. Germline V gives CDR1 SQVTM, CDR2 ANQGSEA. The CDR3 is CSVPPGAYEQYF. The DNA of the CDR3 is TGCAGCGTCCCTCCGGGGGCCTACGAGCAGTACTTC.

V usage is TRBV6-5 and J usage is TRBJ2-5; 7 bases match TRBD2. CDR1 and CDR2 from the germline V gene are MNHEY and SVGAGI. This CDR3 has 16 amino acids. With 0 bases clipped from V and 4 bases from J, the junction kept 8 bases outside the gene matches. The CDR3 spells CASSYSTSGVGETQYF. In nucleotides, the CDR3 is TGTGCCAGCAGTTACTCTACCAGCGGGGTGGGAGAGACCCAGTACTTC.

This clonotype was observed many times. In nucleotides, the CDR3 is TGTGCCAGCAGCTTAGTGGCGGGAGGGCCTTACGAGCAGTACTTC. It is translated as CASSLVAGGPYEQYF. The chain carries TRBV7-2 and TRBJ2-7, with 9 bases that match TRBD2. Trimming took 1 base from V and 4 from J; bases not matched to a gene: 5. The CDR3 covers 15 residues. The V gene's germline CDR1 is SGHTA and CDR2 FQGNSA.

At least ten counts were recorded for this clonotype. CDR3 nucleotide sequence: TGCGCCAGCAGAATCACAGATACGCAGTATTTT. Protein sequence: CASRITDTQYF. The chain employs TRBV5-1 and TRBJ2-3, with unresolved D. Germline V gene lookup returns CDR1 SGHRS and CDR2 YFSETQ. V dropped 5 bases and J dropped 2 bases, with 3 bases sitting between them. The CDR3 covers 11 residues.

The CDR3 spells CAFCFRTSGNGATDTQYF. As DNA, the CDR3 is TGTGCCTTCTGTTTTAGGACTAGCGGGAACGGAGCGACAGATACGCAGTATTTT. The chain links TRBV13 to TRBJ2-3, with 12 bases fitting TRBD2. The germline V gene has CDR1 PRHDT and CDR2 FYEKMQ (reference sequence). J gave up 3 bases and V 11 bases, and 18 bases lay outside the gene matches. This CDR3 has 18 residues.

The V call is TRBV16, the J call TRBJ2-1; D might be TRBD2 (6 bases). Germline V lookup: CDR1 KGHSY, CDR2 FQNENV. This CDR3 is 13 amino acids long. Trimming took 2 bases from V and 7 from J, leaving 9 bases between them. CDR3 bases: TGTGCCAGCAGCCAACGGGGGTTGAATGAGCAGTTCTTC. This sequence encodes CASSQRGLNEQFF.

This clonotype has more than one count but fewer than ten. The V and J genes are TRBV20-1 and TRBJ2-7, with 8 bases lining up with TRBD1. With 7 bases clipped from V and 3 bases from J, the junction kept 5 bases outside the gene matches. The germline gives CDR1 DFQATT, CDR2 SNEGSKA (reference sequence). This CDR3 is built from 12 residues. CDR3 protein: CSGGRGLYEQYF. CDR3 in DNA: TGCAGTGGGGGCAGGGGGCTCTACGAGCAGTACTTC.

V gene TRBV7-8 combines with J gene TRBJ2-5; TRBD1 matches 9 bases. The CDR3 extends over 20 amino acids. CDR1 is SGHVS, CDR2 FQNEAQ, per germline. The trim removed 5 bases at V and 5 bases at J, leaving 24 bases unmatched. The CDR3 spells CASSRKSKGQGLWQEETQYF. The CDR3 DNA is TGTGCCAGCAGCCGAAAGAGCAAGGGACAGGGATTATGGCAGGAGGAGACCCAGTACTTC.

This clonotype was found many times. The V and J genes are TRBV12-3 or TRBV12-4 and TRBJ2-2; possibly TRBD2 for D (6 bases). This CDR3 region has 15 residues. The V and J ends lost 3 bases and 1 base respectively, with 9 bases between them. This chain's CDR3 is CASSFGGVNTGELFF. The CDR3 bases are TGTGCCAGCAGTTTCGGCGGGGTGAACACCGGGGAGCTGTTTTTT.

V usage is TRBV10-3 and J usage is TRBJ2-3; TRBD1 agrees at 7 bases. The CDR3 is made up of 13 amino acids. Trimming took 4 bases from V and 10 from J; bases not matched to a gene: 8. Germline CDR1 is ENHRY and CDR2 is SYGVKD. CDR3 amino acids: CAISADPTGAQYF. The CDR3 coding sequence is TGTGCCATCAGTGCTGACCCTACAGGGGCGCAGTATTTT.

Only a few counts were recorded for this clonotype. The chain joins TRBV10-3 to TRBJ2-3; 7 nucleotides match TRBD1. Germline CDR1 reads ENHRY; CDR2 reads SYGVKD. The V and J ends lost 5 bases and 0 bases, in that order; junction bases with no gene match: 11. The CDR3 runs to 17 residues. CDR3 sequence: CAISRDSKVSSTDTQYF. CDR3 DNA: TGTGCCATCAGTCGGGACAGTAAAGTCTCTAGCACAGATACGCAGTATTTT.

This clonotype was seen more than once but under ten times. The chain is built from TRBV5-1 and TRBJ2-1; D might be TRBD2 (6 bases). V was clipped by 1 base and J by 2 bases, with 13 bases between them. The CDR3 runs to 16 residues. The germline gives CDR1 SGHRS, CDR2 YFSETQ. CDR3 in DNA: TGCGCCAGCAGCTTGAGCCTAGCGAGAACCTACAATGAGCAGTTCTTC. Its translation is CASSLSLARTYNEQFF.

This clonotype appeared a few times. The chain recombines TRBV7-2 with TRBJ2-7; perhaps TRBD1 as D (6 bases). The CDR3 consists of 14 residues. Germline CDR1 reads SGHTA; CDR2 reads FQGNSA. Trimming removed 4 bases at V and 5 bases at J, with 15 bases between. In nucleotides, the CDR3 is TGTGCCAGCAGCTCACACAGGGCAAGCAACGAGCAGTACTTC. This gives the protein CASSSHRASNEQYF.

In its sample, this clonotype was seen a few times. This chain joins TRBV4-1 and TRBJ2-3, with D unclear. This CDR3 contains 16 residues. V was cut by 3 bases and J by 0 bases, with 13 bases left in between. Per the germline V gene, CDR1 is MGHRA and CDR2 is YSYEKL. The CDR3 sequence is CASSHQPEQSTDTQYF. The CDR3, as DNA: TGCGCCAGCAGCCACCAACCGGAACAGAGCACAGATACGCAGTATTTT.

The table lists this clonotype with a few counts. The CDR3 bases are TGTGCCAGCAGCTTAGCACTAGCGAGCCCCAAGAGAACCCAGTACTTC. As protein: CASSLALASPKRTQYF. This rearrangement joins TRBV7-2 to TRBJ2-5, with 7 nucleotides matching TRBD2. With 0 bases clipped from V and 8 bases from J, the junction kept 12 bases outside the gene matches. The CDR3 sequence is 16 residues long. Germline V CDR1 and CDR2: SGHTA, FQGNSA.

This clonotype showed up many times. An end of the junction does not agree with germline; a read error may underlie this. The chain joins TRBV12-3 or TRBV12-4 to TRBJ1-5, with unresolved D. CDR3 length equals 15 residues. The CDR3 here is CASTLGGNSNQPQHF. The CDR3 DNA reads as TGTGCCAGCACTTTAGGTGGGAATAGCAATCAGCCCCAGCATTTT.

There are a few counts of this clonotype. The gene calls are TRBV27 and TRBJ2-3; D uncertain. V lost 5 bases, J lost 6 bases, and 15 bases lay in between. Germline V lookup: CDR1 MNHEY, CDR2 SMNVEV (reference sequence). The CDR3 length is 14 residues. The CDR3 region has the DNA TGTGCCAGCAGTCTTAGGGCCCCTACCGATACGCAGTATTTT. The encoded protein is CASSLRAPTDTQYF.